Listed below are T cell receptor beta chains from one sample, sequenced in a study of blood T cell repertoires in COVID-19. Here immunoSEQ multiplex PCR was the method, and the copy in TCRdb shows in-frame clones only, minus some. Of around 160,000 clones listed, more than 85% are singletons. Sample: peripheral blood. The receptor source for this set is a woman in her fifties or sixties with COVID-19, enrolled during active disease. The CDR3 runs from the conserved cysteine through the conserved F or W.

V	J	CDR3
TRBV19	TRBJ1-6	CASGQTNSYNSPLHF
TRBV6-4	TRBJ2-1	CASSPAGGLEQFF
TRBV12-3/TRBV12-4	TRBJ1-2	CASSPNYRGGYTF
TRBV25-1	TRBJ2-2	CASSALGRQGAPGELFF
TRBV19	TRBJ1-2	CASRTEQGGGSGYTF
TRBV4-2	TRBJ2-4	CASSQTGAKNIQYF
TRBV6-2/TRBV6-3	TRBJ2-1	CASSYPLAGGNNEQFF
TRBV6-2/TRBV6-3	TRBJ1-1	CASSYSANTEAFF
TRBV10-3	TRBJ1-2	CATYDAGYGYTF
TRBV5-1	TRBJ1-2	CASSTRTGDYYGYTF
TRBV4-2	TRBJ2-7	CASSQESEQYF
TRBV4-3	TRBJ1-5	CASSLTIRDSNQPQHF
TRBV20-1	TRBJ1-1	CSASQENTEAFF
TRBV18	TRBJ1-1	CASSPRAGLHTEAFF
TRBV6-6	TRBJ1-2	CASSQGAGFNANYGYTF
TRBV19	TRBJ1-1	CASSMGTVGRAEAFF
TRBV9	TRBJ1-1	CASSPRQGANTEAFF
TRBV6-1	TRBJ1-5	CASSVDRGGPSNQPQHF
TRBV5-1	TRBJ2-3	CASSLAGGPSDTQYF
TRBV5-6	TRBJ1-4	CASSTTGAVNEKLFF
TRBV14	TRBJ1-2	CASSGLGGVGGYTF
TRBV4-3	TRBJ2-7	CASSQDSGTRRVNEQYF
TRBV15	TRBJ2-7	CATSRVVASYEQYF
TRBV15	TRBJ2-2	CATSRDSSGTGELFF
TRBV5-1	TRBJ1-1	CASSPRTGSTEAFF
TRBV15	TRBJ1-5	CATSRDTGGNQPQHF
TRBV18	TRBJ1-1	CASSPSPAAGTEAFF
TRBV6-4	TRBJ1-4	CASSRQGGDEKLFF
TRBV9	TRBJ2-3	CASSDLNTDTQYF
TRBV7-9	TRBJ1-1	CASSTSGTGGTEAFF
TRBV5-5	TRBJ1-4	CASSPGTLQGWKEKLFF
TRBV5-1	TRBJ1-2	CASRESNYGYTF
TRBV4-2	TRBJ1-6	CASSQVDREDSPLHF
TRBV19	TRBJ1-5	CASSLEQAPQHF
TRBV11-2	TRBJ2-1	CASKASGRNEQFF
TRBV3-1/TRBV3-2	TRBJ2-6	CASSSGALGANVLTF
TRBV7-9	TRBJ1-6	CASSFRGQGTSPLHF
TRBV7-8	TRBJ2-7	CASSRRWEQYF
TRBV7-3	TRBJ2-2	CASSSDRGAGELFF
TRBV5-5	TRBJ2-7	CASSLGGTGSYEQYF
TRBV12-3/TRBV12-4	TRBJ1-4	CASSLTGAEKLFF
TRBV5-4	TRBJ2-1	CASSTKRGAYNEQFF
TRBV19	TRBJ1-5	CASSSGQGALVNQPQHF
TRBV9	TRBJ1-4	CASSVDRGGREKLFF
TRBV19	TRBJ2-2	CASGDRGNTGELFF
TRBV19	TRBJ1-6	CASSSSISPLHF
TRBV4-3	TRBJ2-7	CASSRSRGRQGQSYEQYF
TRBV7-6	TRBJ1-5	CASSLLGQGTGGQPQHF
TRBV19	TRBJ1-6	CASTPTGGSSYNSPLHF
TRBV18	TRBJ1-2	CASSPPRRGAHGYTF